The 28 T cell receptor beta chains below were found in one sample sequenced in a study of T cell responses to AZD1222 COVID-19 vaccine. The repertoire was sequenced with immunoSEQ multiplex PCR; TCRdb's copy has only in-frame clones and lacks some. The data hold over 100,000 clones, with approximately 90% observed a single time. Sample: peripheral blood, taken on day 0 of AZD1222 vaccination. The receptors were gathered from an adult in good health.

This chain joins TRBV5-8 and TRBJ2-3, with D uncertain. The length of the CDR3 is 13 residues. Germline V gene lookup returns CDR1 SGHTS and CDR2 YDEGEE. Trimming took 2 bases from V and 0 from J, leaving 4 bases between them. This CDR3 reads CASSLRSTDTQYF. Here the CDR3 DNA reads TGTGCCAGCAGCTTACGTAGCACAGATACGCAGTATTTT.

The chain recombines TRBV21-1 with TRBJ2-7. TRBV21-1 is marked as a pseudogene. CDR3 length: 14 residues. The CDR3 loop reads CASSKAATHYEQYF. The CDR3 DNA reads as TGTGCCAGCAGCAAAGCCGCGACGCACTACGAGCAGTACTTC.

V and J are TRBV6-2 or TRBV6-3 and TRBJ2-1; no reliable D call. The CDR3 covers 12 residues. Germline V gene data show CDR1 as MNHEY and CDR2 as SVGEGT. The V end was cut by 2 bases, the J end by 6 bases, with 5 bases between. The CDR3 is CASSYPGNEQFF. In DNA, the CDR3 is TGTGCCAGCAGTTACCCCGGCAATGAGCAGTTCTTC.

This chain connects TRBV28 to TRBJ1-2, with D unclear. The CDR3 has 16 amino acids. CDR1 is MDHEN, CDR2 SYDVKM, per germline. Deletions cut 7 bases from V and 4 bases from J, with 22 bases between. This CDR3 reads CASTPFGEGKGYGYTF. The DNA for the CDR3 is TGTGCCAGCACCCCTTTTGGGGAAGGGAAAGGCTATGGCTACACCTTC.

V and J are TRBV30 and TRBJ2-1; D gene unclear. Trimming removed 3 bases at V and 5 bases at J, with 5 bases between. CDR1 is GTSNPN and CDR2 is SVGIG in the germline V gene (reference sequence). The CDR3 consists of 11 residues. CDR3 amino acids: CAWSANNEQFF. CDR3 nucleotides: TGTGCCTGGAGCGCGAACAATGAGCAGTTCTTC. Drawing the rest from reference TRBV30 and TRBJ2-1, the complete variable domain is SQTIHQWPATLVQPVGSPLSLECTVEGTSNPNLYWYRQAAGRGLQLLFYSVGIGQISSEVPQNLSASRPQDRQFILSSKKLLLSDSGFYLCAWSANNEQFFGPGTRLTVL.

This chain connects TRBV28 to TRBJ1-5; weak D call: TRBD1 (6 bases). CDR1 and CDR2 from the germline V gene are MDHEN and SYDVKM. V was pared by 6 bases and J by 4 bases, with 13 bases between. The CDR3 is 14 amino acids. CDR3 region: CASRIQGGNQPQHF. The CDR3 DNA is TGTGCCAGCAGGATACAGGGAGGGAATCAGCCCCAGCATTTT.

The chain has TRBV28 and TRBJ1-2; no clear D. The CDR3 totals 11 residues. Per the germline V gene, CDR1 is MDHEN and CDR2 is SYDVKM. V was shortened by 3 bases and J by 8 bases, with 7 bases between the two germline ends. CDR3 DNA: TGTGCCAGCAGTTTTATTGGCGGCTACACCTTC. It codes for CASSFIGGYTF.

The chain is built from TRBV10-3 and TRBJ1-4; D call uncertain. Trimming pared 6 bases from V and 0 bases from J, leaving 8 bases between. The CDR3 length is 14 residues. The V gene's germline CDR1 is ENHRY and CDR2 SYGVKD. The CDR3 DNA is TGTGCCATCAGCTCGACTGCAACTAATGAAAAACTGTTTTTT. This gives the protein CAISSTATNEKLFF.

The chain recombines TRBV3-1 (or the pseudogene TRBV3-2) with TRBJ1-3; D unclear. In germline, CDR1 is LGHDT, CDR2 YNNKEL (reference sequence). The V end lost 0 bases, the J end lost 9 bases, and 12 bases lay between the germline ends. This CDR3 region has 14 residues. CDR3 in DNA: TGTGCCAGCAGCCAAGATATGACAATACGCACCATATATTTT. This sequence encodes CASSQDMTIRTIYF.

This chain joins TRBV7-8 and TRBJ1-2; the D is unclear. Germline loops: CDR1 SGHVS, CDR2 FQNEAQ. The CDR3 consists of 11 residues. The V end lost 1 base, the J end lost 13 bases, and 10 bases lay between the germline ends. The CDR3: CASSLGGRPTF. CDR3 DNA sequence: TGTGCCAGCAGCTTAGGAGGGAGGCCCACCTTC.

As to this clone: Other DNA variants within this sample encode the same CDR3. The gene calls are TRBV6-5 and TRBJ1-3; D gene uncertain. The V end lost 6 bases, the J end lost 0 bases, and 9 bases lay between the germline ends. The germline V gene encodes CDR1 MNHEY and CDR2 SVGAGI. The CDR3 has 14 amino acids. The CDR3 is CASRTGNSGNTIYF. Here the CDR3 DNA reads TGTGCCAGCAGGACGGGAAACTCTGGAAACACCATATATTTT.

V gene TRBV19 combines with J gene TRBJ2-1; a possible D gene is TRBD2 (5 bases). Germline V gene lookup returns CDR1 LNHDA and CDR2 SQIVND (reference sequence). The germline V and J ends were trimmed by 1 base and 11 bases, with 15 bases remaining between them. The CDR3 has 14 amino acids. In DNA form, the CDR3 reads TGTGCCAGTAGTATAGTCAACGCCGGGAACCAGCAGTTCTTC. Encoded protein: CASSIVNAGNQQFF.

The chain combines TRBV7-8 with TRBJ2-7, with D perhaps TRBD1 (6 bases). V lost 3 bases to trimming and J lost 0 bases, with 12 bases between them. Germline lookup yields CDR1 SGHVS and CDR2 FQNEAQ. The length of the CDR3 is 15 residues. CDR3 residues: CASSFGAGASYEQYF. The CDR3 DNA follows: TGTGCCAGCAGCTTTGGGGCAGGGGCCTCCTACGAGCAGTACTTC.

The chain carries TRBV9 and TRBJ1-6, with D unresolved. This CDR3 comprises 15 residues. Deletions cut 3 bases from V and 7 bases from J, with 14 bases between. Germline V CDR1 and CDR2: SGDLS, YYNGEE. CDR3 sequence (DNA): TGTGCCAGCAGCGGCCGAGAGGGAGGCAATTCACCCCTCCACTTT. This gives the protein CASSGREGGNSPLHF.

J is TRBJ1-4 and V is TRBV28; 7 bases are a match to TRBD1. This CDR3 has 17 amino acids. Germline lookup yields CDR1 MDHEN and CDR2 SYDVKM. J was trimmed by 0 bases and V by 5 bases; bases with no gene match: 9. The CDR3 protein is CASSPLGQATTNEKLFF. The CDR3 DNA is TGTGCCAGCAGTCCCCTAGGACAGGCCACAACTAATGAAAAACTGTTTTTT.

CDR3 nucleotide sequence: TGTGCCTGGAGTGTGGGGACAGGGGCTTACGAGCAGTACTTC. As protein: CAWSVGTGAYEQYF. The rearrangement joins TRBV30 to TRBJ2-7, with TRBD1 identical over 10 bases. This CDR3 contains 14 residues. After removal of 0 bases from V and 4 bases from J, the junction contained 3 bases not matched to a gene. CDR1 and CDR2 from the germline V gene are GTSNPN and SVGIG (reference sequence).

The chain carries TRBV7-9 and TRBJ1-6; D uncertain. Germline V gene lookup returns CDR1 SEHNR and CDR2 FQNEAQ (reference sequence). Trimming took 10 bases from V and 5 from J, leaving 21 bases between them. This CDR3 contains 16 residues. CDR3 in DNA: TGTGCCACCCGTCCTGACCCCAGGAAAGATAATTCACCCCTCCACTTT. Translation: CATRPDPRKDNSPLHF.

V usage is TRBV5-8 and J usage is TRBJ2-7; D not certain. The V and J ends lost 1 base and 6 bases respectively, with 11 bases between them. This CDR3 region has 13 residues. The germline gives CDR1 SGHTS, CDR2 YDEGEE. Here the CDR3 DNA reads TGTGCCAGCAGCTTGTCTTCAACGTCCGAGCAGTACTTC. Its protein is CASSLSSTSEQYF.

V usage is TRBV7-8 and J usage is TRBJ2-1; D uncertain. This CDR3 region has 11 residues. CDR1 is SGHVS and CDR2 is FQNEAQ in the germline V gene. V lost 4 bases to trimming and J lost 9 bases, with 7 bases between them. CDR3 bases: TGTGCCAGCAGCTCCGGTGGTGAGCAGTTCTTC. Encoded protein: CASSSGGEQFF.

The gene calls are TRBV12-5 and TRBJ2-7, with D possibly matching TRBD1 (5 bases). This CDR3 spans 13 amino acids. Deletions cut 4 bases from V and 7 bases from J, with 14 bases between. In germline, CDR1 is LGHNT, CDR2 FRNRAP. The CDR3 nucleotides are TGTGCTAGTGGTTCGTCAGGGCAGGGTGAGCAGTACTTC. The encoded protein is CASGSSGQGEQYF.

This rearrangement joins TRBV10-3 to TRBJ1-2; 8 nucleotides line up with TRBD1. The V and J ends lost 6 bases and 7 bases, in that order; junction bases with no gene match: 16. In germline, CDR1 is ENHRY, CDR2 SYGVKD. The CDR3 spans 16 residues. The CDR3 nucleotides are TGTGCCATCAGGGACCGGGGGGACAGGCCTTTTATTGGCTACACCTTC. Protein product: CAIRDRGDRPFIGYTF.

The V call is TRBV7-2, the J call TRBJ1-5, with 7 bases identical to TRBD1. The CDR3 length is 15 residues. Germline V lookup: CDR1 SGHTA, CDR2 FQGNSA. V lost 8 bases, J lost 1 base, and 8 bases stayed unmatched. The CDR3 protein is CASSLTGVSNQPQHF. The CDR3 DNA follows: TGTGCCAGCTCCCTCACAGGGGTGAGCAATCAGCCCCAGCATTTT.

This chain's CDR3 is CASSLDFRGGDTQYF. The DNA of the CDR3 is TGTGCCAGCAGTTTGGATTTCCGGGGAGGAGATACGCAGTATTTT. The chain carries TRBV6-6 and TRBJ2-3; perhaps TRBD2 as D (6 bases). The CDR3 is made up of 15 amino acids. V was trimmed by 4 bases and J by 5 bases, leaving 16 bases between them. Germline CDR1 MNHNY, CDR2 SVGAGI (reference sequence).

The CDR3 here is CASSFDFTLTDTQYF. The CDR3 region has the DNA TGTGCCAGCAGCTTCGATTTTACGCTAACAGATACGCAGTATTTT. The chain couples TRBV5-6 to TRBJ2-3; D is undetermined. This CDR3 is 15 amino acids long. CDR1 SGHDT and CDR2 YYEEEE come from the germline V gene. V shed 2 bases and J shed 3 bases, with 13 bases lying between them. The full variable domain, its missing parts supplied by reference TRBV5-6 and TRBJ2-3, is DAGVTQSPTHLIKTRGQQVTLRCSPKSGHDTVSWYQQALGQGPQFIFQYYEEEERQRGNFPDRFSGHQFPNYSSELNVNALLLGDSALYLCASSFDFTLTDTQYFGPGTRLTVL.

The chain recombines TRBV7-8 with TRBJ1-5, with TRBD1 matching 7 bases. The CDR3 totals 15 residues. The V gene's germline CDR1 is SGHVS and CDR2 FQNEAQ. Trimming at V came to 6 bases and at J to 0 bases, leaving 5 bases not matched to a gene. For the CDR3, the DNA is TGTGCCAGCAGTCTCGGACAGGCTAGCAATCAGCCCCAGCATTTT. Amino acids: CASSLGQASNQPQHF.

The V and J genes are TRBV5-5 and TRBJ1-3; 7 bases map to TRBD1. V trimming: 3 bases; J trimming: 0 bases; junction bases outside the gene matches: 3. Germline V lookup: CDR1 SGHKS, CDR2 YYEKEE (reference sequence). This CDR3 has 15 residues. The CDR3: CASSYRDSSGNTIYF. CDR3 sequence (DNA): TGTGCCAGCAGCTACCGGGACAGCTCTGGAAACACCATATATTTT. The whole variable domain, filled in from reference TRBV5-5 and TRBJ1-3, reads DAGVTQSPTHLIKTRGQQVTLRCSPISGHKSVSWYQQVLGQGPQFIFQYYEKEERGRGNFPDRFSARQFPNYSSELNVNALLLGDSALYLCASSYRDSSGNTIYFGEGSWLTVV.

V and J are TRBV2 and TRBJ2-5; 8 bases are shared with TRBD1. The CDR3 is 15 residues long. V lost 5 bases, J lost 2 bases, and 7 bases stayed unmatched. Germline V gene data show CDR1 as SNHLY and CDR2 as FYNNEI. The CDR3 DNA sequence: TGTGCCAGCAGTCCGTGGACAGGGAGGCAAGAGACCCAGTACTTC. This translates into CASSPWTGRQETQYF.

The CDR3 region has the DNA TGTGCCAGTAGTATTGGGCCTGGGCAGCCCCAGCATTTT. Translation: CASSIGPGQPQHF. The rearrangement links TRBV19 to TRBJ1-5; D is undetermined. CDR3 size: 13 residues. V lost 3 bases and J lost 7, with 10 bases in between. The germline CDR1 and CDR2 sequences are LNHDA and SQIVND (reference sequence).